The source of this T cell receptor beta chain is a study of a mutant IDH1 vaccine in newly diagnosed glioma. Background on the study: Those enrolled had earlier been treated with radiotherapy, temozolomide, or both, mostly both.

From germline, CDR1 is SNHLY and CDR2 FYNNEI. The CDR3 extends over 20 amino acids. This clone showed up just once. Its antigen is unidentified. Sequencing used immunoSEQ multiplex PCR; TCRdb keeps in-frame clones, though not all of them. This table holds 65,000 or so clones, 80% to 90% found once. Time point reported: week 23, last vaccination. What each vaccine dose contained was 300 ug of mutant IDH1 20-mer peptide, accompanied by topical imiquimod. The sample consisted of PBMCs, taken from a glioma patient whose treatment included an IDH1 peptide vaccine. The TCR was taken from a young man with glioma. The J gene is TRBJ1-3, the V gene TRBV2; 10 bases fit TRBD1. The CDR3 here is CAPKFDSLRDRGFRGNTIYF. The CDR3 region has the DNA TGTGCACCAAAGTTTGATTCCTTGCGGGACAGGGGTTTTCGTGGAAACACCATATATTTT.